Below, 10 T cell receptor beta chains from the same sample are listed, as sequenced in a study of radiation and T cells in renal cell carcinoma (TCRdb year 2020). The time point label, as the study defines it: blood 2 weeks post-SBRT. Taken with the paper, the label for treatment or condition translates to: 15 Gy SBRT to primary tumor, nephrectomy 4 weeks later. The library was generated by the immunoSEQ multiplex PCR assay. TCRdb obtained this table from immuneACCESS and retained in-frame rearrangements with V and J assigned. These tables miss some clones; where compared with another copy, unresolved V genes account for less than half of the shortfall, and the remainder is unexplained. The sample profile shows 150,000 to 160,000 clones; roughly 86% of them were found once. The ten largest clones represent 10% to 15% of the sample. The source was blood, collected from a patient whose treatment included radiotherapy and nephrectomy. These receptors were obtained from a woman in her fifties or sixties with renal cell carcinoma.

In this sample, this clone turned up once. The genes are TRBV5-1 and TRBJ1-6, with no clear D. This CDR3 spans 15 amino acids. The germline V gene encodes CDR1 SGHRS and CDR2 YFSETQ. The ends were cut back, 4 bases at V and 5 bases at J, with 13 bases in the middle. CDR3 in amino acids: CASSLGRANNSPLHF. Here the CDR3 DNA reads TGCGCCAGCAGCCTGGGAAGGGCGAATAATTCACCCCTCCACTTT. The complete variable domain, with remaining parts taken from reference TRBV5-1 and TRBJ1-6, reads KAGVTQTPRYLIKTRGQQVTLSCSPISGHRSVSWYQQTPGQGLQFLFEYFSETQRNKGNFPGRFSGRQFSNSRSEMNVSTLELGDSALYLCASSLGRANNSPLHFGNGTRLTVT.

The rearrangement uses TRBV4-3 and TRBJ2-2; 10 bases align to TRBD2. CDR1 and CDR2 (germline): LGHNA, YSLEER. The CDR3 consists of 15 residues. The trim removed 4 bases at V and 5 bases at J, leaving 4 bases unmatched. CDR3 sequence (DNA): TGCGCCAGCAGCCTTGAACTAGCGGGGACCGGGGAGCTGTTTTTT. This sequence encodes CASSLELAGTGELFF.

The chain is built from TRBV9 and TRBJ1-1; no reliable D call. The CDR3 has 15 amino acids. The V end was cut by 0 bases, the J end by 0 bases, with 9 bases between. In germline, CDR1 is SGDLS, CDR2 YYNGEE. CDR3 amino acids: CASSVGNSVNTEAFF. CDR3 in DNA: TGTGCCAGCAGCGTAGGTAACAGCGTGAACACTGAAGCTTTCTTT.

The chain uses TRBV9 and TRBJ2-3; D is possibly TRBD2 (6 bases). The germline V gene has CDR1 SGDLS and CDR2 YYNGEE. Trimming removed 0 bases from V and 6 bases from J, with 11 bases in between. The CDR3 loop spans 14 amino acids. The CDR3 sequence is CASSVGQGLDTQYF. As DNA, the CDR3 is TGTGCCAGCAGCGTAGGTCAGGGACTGGATACGCAGTATTTT.

This clone showed up just once. This sequence joins TRBV2 and TRBJ1-2; a weak D match, TRBD1 (5 bases). This CDR3 contains 16 residues. V was clipped by 2 bases and J by 3 bases, with 16 bases between them. CDR1 is SNHLY and CDR2 is FYNNEI in the germline V gene. The CDR3 region has the DNA TGTGCCAGCAGTGAAAACAGGCGAAGTACCCACTATGGCTACACCTTC. It specifies CASSENRRSTHYGYTF.

The chain joins TRBV19 to TRBJ2-5, with 10 positions matching TRBD1. This CDR3 is built from 16 residues. The V and J ends lost 10 bases and 5 bases, in that order; junction bases with no gene match: 16. CDR1 and CDR2 from the germline V gene are LNHDA and SQIVND (reference sequence). The CDR3 nucleotides are TGTGCCACCTCTAATCTAGGACAGGGGGGAGGTGAGACCCAGTACTTC. It is translated as CATSNLGQGGGETQYF.

The rearrangement joins TRBV15 to TRBJ2-2; tentatively, D is TRBD2 (6 bases). V lost 0 bases to trimming and J lost 6 bases, with 14 bases between them. Germline CDR1 is LNHNV and CDR2 is YYDKDF (reference sequence). CDR3 length: 16 residues. The CDR3 coding sequence is TGTGCCACCAGCAGAGATCGGAGGGCTATCGCCGGGGAGCTGTTTTTT. It specifies CATSRDRRAIAGELFF.

J is TRBJ2-7 and V is TRBV5-4; D gene ambiguous. From germline, CDR1 is SGHNT and CDR2 YYREEE (reference sequence). The V end lost 4 bases, the J end lost 2 bases, and 16 bases lay between the germline ends. The CDR3 has 15 amino acids. The DNA of the CDR3 is TGTGCCAGCAGCGGATACCCGGGCCGAACCTACGAGCAGTACTTC. Amino acids: CASSGYPGRTYEQYF.

The chain combines TRBV7-9 with TRBJ1-2; 8 bases line up with TRBD1. Germline CDR1 is SEHNR and CDR2 is FQNEAQ (reference sequence). The CDR3 is 17 residues long. Unmatched junction bases numbered 16, after V lost 2 bases and J lost 8 bases. This chain's CDR3 is CASSLRRQGLFATGYTF. CDR3 nucleotides: TGTGCCAGCAGCTTAAGACGACAGGGGCTGTTTGCTACAGGCTACACCTTC.

The chain uses TRBV7-8 and TRBJ1-1; D unresolved. Trimming removed 6 bases from V and 1 base from J, with 12 bases in between. Per the germline V gene, CDR1 is SGHVS and CDR2 is FQNEAQ. The CDR3 is 14 amino acids. The CDR3 coding sequence is TGTGCCAGCAGTTCTGGGGTGGGGAACACTGAAGCTTTCTTT. This codes for CASSSGVGNTEAFF.